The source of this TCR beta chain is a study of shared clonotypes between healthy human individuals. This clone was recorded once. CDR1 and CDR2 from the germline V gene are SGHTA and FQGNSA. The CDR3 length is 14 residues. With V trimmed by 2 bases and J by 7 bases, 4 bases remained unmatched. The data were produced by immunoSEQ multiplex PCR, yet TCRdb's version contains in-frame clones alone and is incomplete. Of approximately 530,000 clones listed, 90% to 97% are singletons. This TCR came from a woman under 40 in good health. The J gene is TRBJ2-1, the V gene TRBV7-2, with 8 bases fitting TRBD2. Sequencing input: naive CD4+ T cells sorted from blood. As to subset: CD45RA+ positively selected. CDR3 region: CASSLISGVNEQFF. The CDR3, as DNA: TGTGCCAGCAGCTTAATTAGCGGGGTAAATGAGCAGTTCTTC.